This entry is about one TCR beta chain. Looked up from germline, CDR1 is SNHLY and CDR2 is FYNNEI. Between the trimmed V and J ends, which lost 7 bases and 2 bases, there was a span of 24 bases. The CDR3 contains 18 residues. TCRdb ran MiXCR on the RACE reads and lists one entry per CDR3 protein. Among about 80,000 distinct CDR3 sequences listed, about 15% were seen once. The entry originates in a study of human T cells and chemical hapten exposure. Study-wide background: Patients, chiefly female, had alopecia areata, totalis or universalis.

Noted time point: pre-sensitization, week 0. Treatment: therapeutic diphenylcyclopropenone sensitization with weekly scalp DPC. The rearrangement uses TRBV2 and TRBJ2-1; D is possibly TRBD1 or TRBD2 (5 bases each). The sample consisted of whole blood, taken in connection with sensitization to the hapten diphenylcyclopropenone (DPC). This TCR was recovered from a woman aged 50 to 60 with alopecia areata. Some clones in this sample may be carry-over from other donors' samples. In nucleotides, the CDR3 is TGTGCCAGCATGAAGCAGGGCGTGTATGGGACGCCCTACAATGAGCAGTTCTTC. Translated, it gives CASMKQGVYGTPYNEQFF. The variable domain in full, completed from reference TRBV2 and TRBJ2-1, reads EPEVTQTPSHQVTQMGQEVILRCVPISNHLYFYWYRQILGQKVEFLVSFYNNEISEKSEIFDDQFSVERPDGSNFTLKIRSTKLEDSAMYFCASMKQGVYGTPYNEQFFGPGTRLTVL.